A selection of T cell receptor beta chains follows, all from one sample in a study of radiation and T cells in renal cell carcinoma. TCRdb keeps only in-frame clones here, not all; method: immunoSEQ multiplex PCR. Of 60,000 to 65,000 clones in the sample, around 78% were seen once. Sequenced here: blood, sampled from a patient whose treatment included radiotherapy and nephrectomy. The receptors shown here come from a man in his sixties with renal cell carcinoma. Each CDR3 is given with its conserved first and last residue.

V	J	CDR3
TRBV18	TRBJ2-2	CASSLGQGVTGELFF
TRBV6-5	TRBJ1-2	CASSSVGAHYGYTF
TRBV11-2	TRBJ1-2	CASSPMRREGYTF
TRBV19	TRBJ1-2	CASSIPAGTIYGYTF
TRBV7-7	TRBJ2-3	CASSLIAGGFRSTDTQYF
TRBV19	TRBJ2-5	CASSIRLGRETQYF
TRBV7-9	TRBJ1-4	CASSLAKGSNEKLFF
TRBV19	TRBJ1-5	CASSPAADPSAQHF
TRBV30	TRBJ2-6	CAWGNSGANVLTF
TRBV7-8	TRBJ2-5	CASRPGAALETQYF
TRBV9	TRBJ2-1	CASSVGAARHNEQFF
TRBV30	TRBJ1-2	CAGHWADGYTF
TRBV30	TRBJ1-1	CAWSGRGVRTEAFF
TRBV29-1	TRBJ1-3	CSVGEHGDTIYF
TRBV5-1	TRBJ1-3	CASSREAGSGNTIYF
TRBV19	TRBJ2-7	CATPWGSKYF
TRBV11-2	TRBJ2-4	CASSLTTSGNIQYF
TRBV7-2	TRBJ1-1	CASSFIRTEAFF
TRBV11-2	TRBJ1-5	CASSLGLNQPQHF